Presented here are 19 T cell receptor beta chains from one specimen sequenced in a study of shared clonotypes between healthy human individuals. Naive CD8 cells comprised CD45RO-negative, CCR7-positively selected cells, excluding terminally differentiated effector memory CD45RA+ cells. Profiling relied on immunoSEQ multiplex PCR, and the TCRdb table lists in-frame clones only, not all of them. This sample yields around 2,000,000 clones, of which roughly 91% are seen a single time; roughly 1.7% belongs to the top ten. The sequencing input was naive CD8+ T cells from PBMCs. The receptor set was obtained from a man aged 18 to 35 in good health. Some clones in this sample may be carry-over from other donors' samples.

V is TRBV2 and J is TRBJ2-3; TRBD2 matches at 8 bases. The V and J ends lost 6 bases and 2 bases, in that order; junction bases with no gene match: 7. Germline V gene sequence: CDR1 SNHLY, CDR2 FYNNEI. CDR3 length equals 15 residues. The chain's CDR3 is CASRREAGVTDTQYF. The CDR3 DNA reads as TGTGCCAGCAGGAGGGAAGCGGGGGTCACAGATACGCAGTATTTT.

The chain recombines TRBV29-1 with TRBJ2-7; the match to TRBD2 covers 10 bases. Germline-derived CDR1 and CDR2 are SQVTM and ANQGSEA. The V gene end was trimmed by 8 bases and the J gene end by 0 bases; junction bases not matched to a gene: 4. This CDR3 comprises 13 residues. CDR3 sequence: CSTTSGASYEQYF. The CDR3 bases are TGCAGCACTACTAGCGGGGCCTCCTACGAGCAGTACTTC.

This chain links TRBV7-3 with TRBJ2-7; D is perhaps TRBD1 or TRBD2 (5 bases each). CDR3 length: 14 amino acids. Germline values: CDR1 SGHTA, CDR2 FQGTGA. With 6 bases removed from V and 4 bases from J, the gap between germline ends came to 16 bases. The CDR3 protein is CASRDTGTSYEQYF. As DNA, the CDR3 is TGTGCCAGCAGGGACACCGGGACCTCATACGAGCAGTACTTC.

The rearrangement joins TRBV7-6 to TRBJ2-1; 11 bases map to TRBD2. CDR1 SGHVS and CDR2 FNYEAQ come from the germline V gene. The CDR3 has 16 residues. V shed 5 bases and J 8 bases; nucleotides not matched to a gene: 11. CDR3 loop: CASSPGTSGGGDEQFF. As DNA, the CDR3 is TGTGCCAGCAGCCCTGGGACTAGCGGAGGGGGAGATGAGCAGTTCTTC.

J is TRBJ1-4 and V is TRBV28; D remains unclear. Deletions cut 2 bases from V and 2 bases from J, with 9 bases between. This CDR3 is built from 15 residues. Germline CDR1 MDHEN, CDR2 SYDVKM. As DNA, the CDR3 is TGTGCCAGCAGTTTAATTGAGGTCACTAATGAAAAACTGTTTTTT. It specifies CASSLIEVTNEKLFF.

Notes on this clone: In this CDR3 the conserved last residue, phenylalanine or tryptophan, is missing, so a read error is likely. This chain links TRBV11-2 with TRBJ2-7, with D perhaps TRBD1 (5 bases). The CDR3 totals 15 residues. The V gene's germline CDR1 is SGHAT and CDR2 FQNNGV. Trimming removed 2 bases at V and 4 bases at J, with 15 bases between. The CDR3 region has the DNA TGTGCCAGCAGCTTATTCAGACAGAGCCCATACGAGCAGTACCTC. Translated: CASSLFRQSPYEQYL.

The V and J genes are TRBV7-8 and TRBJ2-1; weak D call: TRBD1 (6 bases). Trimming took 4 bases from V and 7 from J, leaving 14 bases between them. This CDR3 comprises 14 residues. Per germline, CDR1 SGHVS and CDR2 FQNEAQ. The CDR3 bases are TGTGCCAGCAGCTCCACCGACAGGTTTAATGAGCAGTTCTTC. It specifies CASSSTDRFNEQFF.

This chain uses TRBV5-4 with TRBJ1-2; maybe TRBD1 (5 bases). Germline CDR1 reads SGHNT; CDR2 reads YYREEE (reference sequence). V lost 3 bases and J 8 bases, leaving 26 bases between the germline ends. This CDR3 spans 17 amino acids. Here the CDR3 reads CASSSLGSGTRAGGYTF. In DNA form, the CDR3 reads TGTGCCAGCAGCTCCCTGGGGTCCGGGACCCGGGCGGGGGGCTACACCTTC.

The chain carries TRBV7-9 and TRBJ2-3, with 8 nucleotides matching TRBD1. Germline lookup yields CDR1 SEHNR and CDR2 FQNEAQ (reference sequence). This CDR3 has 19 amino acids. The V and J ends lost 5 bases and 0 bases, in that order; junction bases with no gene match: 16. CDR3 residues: CASSPSPPANRGSTDTQYF. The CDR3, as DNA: TGTGCCAGCAGCCCGAGCCCCCCCGCAAACAGGGGGAGCACAGATACGCAGTATTTT.

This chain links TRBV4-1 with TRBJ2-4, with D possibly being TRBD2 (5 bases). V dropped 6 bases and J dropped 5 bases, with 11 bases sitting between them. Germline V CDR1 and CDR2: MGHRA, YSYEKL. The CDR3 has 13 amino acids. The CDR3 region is CASSQPGENIQYF. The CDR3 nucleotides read TGCGCCAGCAGTCAACCCGGGGAAAACATTCAGTACTTC.

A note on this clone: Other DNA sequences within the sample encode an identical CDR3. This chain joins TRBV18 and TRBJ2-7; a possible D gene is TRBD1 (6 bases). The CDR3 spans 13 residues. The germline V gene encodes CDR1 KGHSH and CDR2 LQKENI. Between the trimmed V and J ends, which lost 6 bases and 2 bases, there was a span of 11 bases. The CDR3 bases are TGTGCCAGCTCTCCGGACAGAGCCTACGAGCAGTACTTC. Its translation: CASSPDRAYEQYF. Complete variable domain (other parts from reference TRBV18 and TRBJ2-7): NAGVMQNPRHLVRRRGQEARLRCSPMKGHSHVYWYRQLPEEGLKFMVYLQKENIIDESGMPKERFSAEFPKEGPSILRIQQVVRGDSAAYFCASSPDRAYEQYFGPGTRLTVT.

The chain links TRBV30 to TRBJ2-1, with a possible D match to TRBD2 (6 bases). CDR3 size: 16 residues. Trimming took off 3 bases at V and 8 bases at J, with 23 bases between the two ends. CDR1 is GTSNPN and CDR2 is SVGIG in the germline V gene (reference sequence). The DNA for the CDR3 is TGTGCCTGGAGGGGGCCCCACGCCACGTGGGAGGATGAGCAGTTCTTC. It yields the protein CAWRGPHATWEDEQFF.

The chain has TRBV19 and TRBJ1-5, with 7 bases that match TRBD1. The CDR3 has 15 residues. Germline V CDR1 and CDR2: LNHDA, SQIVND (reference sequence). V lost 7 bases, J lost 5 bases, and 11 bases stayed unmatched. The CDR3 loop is CASTNPRQGYQPQHF. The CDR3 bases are TGTGCCAGTACCAATCCCCGACAGGGCTATCAGCCCCAGCATTTT.

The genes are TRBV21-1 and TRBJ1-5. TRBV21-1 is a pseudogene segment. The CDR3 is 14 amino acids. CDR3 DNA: TGTGCCAGCAGCAGAGGACGGGGGGACCAGCCCCAGCATTTT. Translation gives CASSRGRGDQPQHF.

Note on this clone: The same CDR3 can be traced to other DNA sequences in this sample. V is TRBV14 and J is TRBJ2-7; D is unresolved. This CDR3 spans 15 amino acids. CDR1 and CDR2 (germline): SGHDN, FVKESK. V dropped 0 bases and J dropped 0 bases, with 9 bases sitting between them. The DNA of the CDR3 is TGTGCCAGCAGCCAAGAGGGTCGGAGCTCCTACGAGCAGTACTTC. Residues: CASSQEGRSSYEQYF. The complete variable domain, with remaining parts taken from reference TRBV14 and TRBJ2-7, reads EAGVTQFPSHSVIEKGQTVTLRCDPISGHDNLYWYRRVMGKEIKFLLHFVKESKQDESGMPNNRFLAERTGGTYSTLKVQPAELEDSGVYFCASSQEGRSSYEQYFGPGTRLTVT.

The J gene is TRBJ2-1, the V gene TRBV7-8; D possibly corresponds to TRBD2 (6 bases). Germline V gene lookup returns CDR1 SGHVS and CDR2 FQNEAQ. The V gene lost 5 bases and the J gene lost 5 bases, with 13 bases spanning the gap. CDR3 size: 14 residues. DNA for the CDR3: TGTGCCAGCAGCCCTCGGCTAGCGAACAATGAGCAGTTCTTC. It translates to CASSPRLANNEQFF.

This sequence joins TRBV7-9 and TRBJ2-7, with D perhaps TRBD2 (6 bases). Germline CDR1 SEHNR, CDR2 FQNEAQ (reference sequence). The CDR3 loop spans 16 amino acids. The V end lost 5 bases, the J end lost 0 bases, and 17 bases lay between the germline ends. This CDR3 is CASSLMEGPPSYEQYF. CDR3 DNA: TGTGCCAGCAGCCTAATGGAGGGACCGCCCTCCTACGAGCAGTACTTC.

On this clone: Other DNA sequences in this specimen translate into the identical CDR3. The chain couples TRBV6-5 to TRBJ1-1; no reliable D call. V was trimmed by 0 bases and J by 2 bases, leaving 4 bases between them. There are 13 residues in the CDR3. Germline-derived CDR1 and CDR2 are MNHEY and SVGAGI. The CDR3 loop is CASSYSRNTEAFF. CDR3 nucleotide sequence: TGTGCCAGCAGTTACTCCAGAAACACTGAAGCTTTCTTT.

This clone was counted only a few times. CDR3 loop: CASRGTDTQYF. The CDR3 DNA reads TGTGCCAGCAGAGGCACAGATACGCAGTATTTT. J is TRBJ2-3 and V is TRBV2, with D hard to call. The CDR3 extends over 11 amino acids. CDR1 is SNHLY, CDR2 FYNNEI, per germline. The V gene lost 6 bases and the J gene lost 1 base, with 2 bases spanning the gap. Variable domain in full (rest from reference TRBV2 and TRBJ2-3): EPEVTQTPSHQVTQMGQEVILRCVPISNHLYFYWYRQILGQKVEFLVSFYNNEISEKSEIFDDQFSVERPDGSNFTLKIRSTKLEDSAMYFCASRGTDTQYFGPGTRLTVL.